The clone carrying this TCR beta chain was detected only a few times. Its antigen is unidentified. Germline is not matched at one junction end, which may reflect a read error. For donors with ophthalmopathy, the disease showed moderate-to-severe activity, reached CAS ≥3 and NOSPECS ≥4, and had lasted under 3 months. The data were taken from a study of Graves' ophthalmopathy and Graves' hyperthyroidism. Study summary: Peripheral blood sampling occurred at initial diagnosis, before any treatment.

Regarding the study as a whole: As the model predicted ophthalmopathy progression, it achieved a sensitivity of 70% to 71% and a specificity of roughly 73%.

Looked up from germline, CDR1 is SGHRS and CDR2 is YFSETQ. This CDR3 has 14 residues. CDR3 regions of TCR beta were amplified from RNA transcripts. The first-round RT-PCR employed HTBI primers together with the Qiagen OneStep RT-PCR kit. A multiplex PCR was then performed as the second round. One entry per CDR3 protein, called by TCRdb with MiXCR from the multiplex PCR reads. The sample yields some 250,000 distinct CDR3 sequences, about 47% seen once. The sequence came from an adult man with Graves' ophthalmopathy. Sequenced material: peripheral blood. The rearrangement uses TRBV5-1 and TRBJ1-1; D is possibly TRBD1 (6 bases). The CDR3 DNA sequence: TGTGCCAGCAGCTTAGGAGGGGGGGACACTGAAGCTTTCTTT. Residues: CASSLGGGDTEAFF. The variable domain in full, with the rest retrieved from reference TRBV5-1 and TRBJ1-1, is KAGVTQTPRYLIKTRGQQVTLSCSPISGHRSVSWYQQTPGQGLQFLFEYFSETQRNKGNFPGRFSGRQFSNSRSEMNVSTLELGDSALYLCASSLGGGDTEAFFGQGTRLTVV.